The next 13 T cell receptor beta chains were all read from a single sample in a study of regulatory T cells in long-lasting Graves disease (dated by TCRdb to the early 2020s). Library prep was done by multiplex PCR. TCRdb names Illumina HiSeq 4000 as the instrument used. CDR3 regions were amplified by Arm-PCR with iRepertoire HTBI primers to construct TCR beta libraries. TCRdb reprocessing: public reads trimmed at Q25 with fastp, clones called with MiXCR, in-frame beta chains kept. Rows merge per CDR3 protein into single entries with the most common DNA and genes. A total of 350,000 to 500,000 distinct CDR3 sequences appear in this sample, around 20% of them only once. Jointly, the top ten make up roughly an eighth of the sample. The time point label on this specimen signifies: persistent/refractory GD, antithyroid drugs over 5 years with positive TRAb. RNA was extracted from PBMCs in TRIzol for both TCR sequencing and RNA sequencing.

This material consisted of peripheral blood mononuclear cells (PBMCs), taken when the disease was refractory, from a patient treated with antithyroid drugs. The receptors shown here come from a female donor with Graves disease.

Concerning this clonotype: This may arise from a read error, as a much more abundant clone is one base away. The V gene is TRBV28, the J gene TRBJ1-5; the match to TRBD1 covers 7 bases. V dropped 7 bases and J dropped 5; count of bases not matched to a gene: 8. This CDR3 is 14 amino acids long. Per germline, CDR1 MDHEN and CDR2 SYDVKM. CDR3 amino acids: CASKVGTGDQPQHF. In DNA, the CDR3 is TGTGCCAGCAAAGTTGGTACAGGGGATCAGCCCCAGCATTTT.

At least ten counts were recorded for this clonotype. The chain couples TRBV5-1 to TRBJ2-7; a weak D match, TRBD1 (5 bases). This CDR3 spans 12 amino acids. From germline, CDR1 is SGHRS and CDR2 YFSETQ. Deletions cut 4 bases from V and 5 bases from J, with 10 bases between. In nucleotides, the CDR3 is TGCGCCAGCAGCCGAGAGGACAACGAGCAGTACTTC. Translating gives CASSREDNEQYF.

CDR3 protein: CAWSIGRGWTEAFF. The CDR3 DNA is TGTGCCTGGAGTATAGGGCGGGGCTGGACTGAAGCTTTCTTT. The rearrangement uses TRBV30 and TRBJ1-1; weak D call: TRBD1 (5 bases). Trimming cost V 2 bases and J 5 bases, with 15 bases left between them. Germline V lookup: CDR1 GTSNPN, CDR2 SVGIG (reference sequence). The CDR3 loop spans 14 amino acids.

This clonotype was detected a few times. The V and J genes are TRBV30 and TRBJ2-5; 7 bases map to TRBD2. The CDR3 covers 13 residues. V shed 7 bases, J shed 7 bases, and the junction held 12 bases outside the gene matches. Germline V CDR1 and CDR2: GTSNPN, SVGIG (reference sequence). CDR3 nucleotides: TGTGCCTTCTCGGTGGGAGGGGCCGGGACCCAGTACTTC. Translating it yields CAFSVGGAGTQYF.

There are many counts of this clonotype. The genes are TRBV5-1 and TRBJ2-2; 10 positions agree with TRBD2. V lost 3 bases, J lost 7 bases, and 6 bases stayed unmatched. Germline lookup yields CDR1 SGHRS and CDR2 YFSETQ. This CDR3 contains 15 residues. The CDR3 reads CASSSSGRENGELFF. The CDR3, as DNA: TGCGCCAGCAGCTCTAGCGGGAGAGAAAACGGGGAGCTGTTTTTT.

This clonotype was observed at least ten times. The chain employs TRBV28 and TRBJ1-6; D unresolved. Per the germline V gene, CDR1 is MDHEN and CDR2 is SYDVKM. The CDR3 has 12 residues. Between the trimmed V and J ends, which lost 8 bases and 6 bases, there was a span of 8 bases. This CDR3 is CASGWGNSPLHF. The CDR3 coding sequence is TGTGCCAGCGGGTGGGGTAATTCACCCCTCCACTTT.

This clonotype occurred a few times. The gene calls are TRBV19 and TRBJ1-1; D remains unclear. The CDR3 totals 15 residues. CDR1 and CDR2 (germline): LNHDA, SQIVND (reference sequence). The ends were cut back, 6 bases at V and 1 base at J, with 15 bases in the middle. The CDR3 coding sequence is TGTGCCAGTAGAAAAGGACCCAGCTCGAACACTGAAGCTTTCTTT. This translates into CASRKGPSSNTEAFF. The full variable domain, in which reference TRBV19 and TRBJ1-1 provide the parts outside the CDR3, is DGGITQSPKYLFRKEGQNVTLSCEQNLNHDAMYWYRQDPGQGLRLIYYSQIVNDFQKGDIAEGYSVSREKKESFPLTVTSAQKNPTAFYLCASRKGPSSNTEAFFGQGTRLTVV.

The table lists this clonotype with many counts. J is TRBJ1-1 and V is TRBV27; D not certain. The CDR3 loop spans 15 amino acids. Germline values: CDR1 MNHEY, CDR2 SMNVEV (reference sequence). The V end was cut by 3 bases, the J end by 1 base, with 12 bases between. The CDR3 sequence: CASSFAGSENTEAFF. The CDR3 DNA is TGTGCCAGCAGTTTCGCCGGGAGCGAGAACACTGAAGCTTTCTTT.

Here the CDR3 reads CAGTDRAYEQYF. DNA of the CDR3: TGTGCCGGCACGGACAGGGCCTACGAGCAGTACTTC. V and J are TRBV6-2 or TRBV6-3 and TRBJ2-7; 8 positions agree with TRBD1. Germline V lookup: CDR1 MNHEY, CDR2 SVGEGT. This CDR3 comprises 12 residues. V lost 11 bases and J lost 2; bases outside the gene matches: 5.

This rearrangement joins TRBV10-3 to TRBJ1-4; D remains ambiguous. This CDR3 spans 13 amino acids. CDR1 and CDR2 from the germline V gene are ENHRY and SYGVKD. V was pared by 7 bases and J by 4 bases, with 10 bases between. DNA of the CDR3: TGTGCCATCACACGGGATCTTAATGAAAAACTGTTTTTT. Amino acids: CAITRDLNEKLFF.

This clonotype was seen at least ten times. The chain links TRBV11-1 to TRBJ2-5; D is possibly TRBD2 (5 bases). The CDR3 consists of 16 residues. Trimming took 0 bases from V and 4 from J, leaving 15 bases between them. Germline lookup yields CDR1 SGHAT and CDR2 FQDESV (reference sequence). Here the CDR3 reads CASSLATGFYGETQYF. In nucleotides, the CDR3 is TGTGCCAGCAGCTTAGCGACGGGGTTCTATGGAGAGACCCAGTACTTC.

This clonotype was observed many times. The CDR3 protein is CASSKEGTGELFF. In nucleotides, the CDR3 is TGCGCCAGCAGTAAAGAAGGTACCGGGGAGCTGTTTTTT. The chain couples TRBV5-1 to TRBJ2-2; D remains ambiguous. The CDR3 runs 13 residues. Germline V gives CDR1 SGHRS, CDR2 YFSETQ. Trimming removed 5 bases from V and 5 bases from J, with 10 bases in between.

This clonotype showed up many times. The genes are TRBV11-2 and TRBJ1-2; D unclear. The CDR3 runs to 15 residues. Germline CDR1 is SGHAT and CDR2 is FQNNGV. V lost 2 bases, J lost 3 bases, and 13 bases lay in between. The CDR3 DNA follows: TGTGCCAGCAGCTTAAATCGGAACGGGGACTATGGCTACACCTTC. Encoded protein: CASSLNRNGDYGYTF. The whole variable domain, filled in from reference TRBV11-2 and TRBJ1-2, reads EAGVAQSPRYKIIEKRQSVAFWCNPISGHATLYWYQQILGQGPKLLIQFQNNGVVDDSQLPKDRFSAERLKGVDSTLKIQPAKLEDSAVYLCASSLNRNGDYGYTFGSGTRLTVV.